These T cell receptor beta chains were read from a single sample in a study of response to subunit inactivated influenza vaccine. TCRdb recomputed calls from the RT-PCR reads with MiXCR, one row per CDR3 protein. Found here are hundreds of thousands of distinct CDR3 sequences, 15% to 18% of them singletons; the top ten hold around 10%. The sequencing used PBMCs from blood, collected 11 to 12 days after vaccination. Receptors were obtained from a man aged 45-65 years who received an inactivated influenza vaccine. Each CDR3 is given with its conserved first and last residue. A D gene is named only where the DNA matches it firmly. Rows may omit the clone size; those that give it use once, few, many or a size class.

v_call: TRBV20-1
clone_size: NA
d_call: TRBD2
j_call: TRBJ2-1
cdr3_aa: CSARLGGSSYNEQFF
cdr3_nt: TGCAGTGCTAGACTTGGCGGGAGCTCCTACAATGAGCAGTTCTTC

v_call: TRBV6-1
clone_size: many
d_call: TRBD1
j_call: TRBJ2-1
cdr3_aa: CASRQQGAGDEQFF
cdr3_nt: TGTGCCAGCAGGCAACAGGGGGCTGGGGATGAGCAGTTCTTC

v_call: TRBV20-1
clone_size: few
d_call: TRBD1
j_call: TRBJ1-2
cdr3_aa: CSAREARGARGYTF
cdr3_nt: TGCAGTGCTAGAGAGGCCAGGGGGGCGAGGGGCTACACCTTC

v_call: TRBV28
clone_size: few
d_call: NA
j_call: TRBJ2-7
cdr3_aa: CASSPHTVSYEQYF
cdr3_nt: TGTGCCAGCAGTCCCCACACGGTCTCCTACGAGCAGTACTTC

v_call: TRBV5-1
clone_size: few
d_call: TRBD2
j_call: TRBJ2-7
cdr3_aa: CASSRAGTSGGSYEQYF
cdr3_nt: TGCGCCAGCAGCCGTGCCGGGACTAGCGGGGGGTCCTACGAGCAGTACTTC

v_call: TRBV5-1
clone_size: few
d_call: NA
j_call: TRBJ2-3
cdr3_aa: CASSLDSQFTDTQYF
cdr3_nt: TGCGCCAGCAGCTTGGACTCGCAGTTCACAGATACGCAGTATTTT

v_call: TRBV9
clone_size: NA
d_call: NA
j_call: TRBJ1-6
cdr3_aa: CASSGRGPGNSPLHF
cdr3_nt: TGTGCCAGCAGCGGTCGGGGGCCCGGTAATTCACCCCTCCACTTT

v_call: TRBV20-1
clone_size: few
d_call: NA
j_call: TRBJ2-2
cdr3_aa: CSARDFKTGTNTGELFF
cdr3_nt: TGCAGTGCTAGAGATTTCAAAACCGGGACAAACACCGGGGAGCTGTTTTTT

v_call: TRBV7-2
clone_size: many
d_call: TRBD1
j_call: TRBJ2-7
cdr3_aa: CASSLVGQGPIYEQYF
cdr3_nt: TGTGCCAGCAGCTTAGTGGGACAGGGGCCGATTTACGAGCAGTACTTC

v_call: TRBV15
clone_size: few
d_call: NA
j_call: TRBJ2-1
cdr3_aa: CATSRDQANVEQFF
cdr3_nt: TGTGCCACCAGCAGAGATCAGGCAAACGTAGAGCAGTTCTTC

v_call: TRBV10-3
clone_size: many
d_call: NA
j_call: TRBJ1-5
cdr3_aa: CAISQQDGPQHF
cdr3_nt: TGTGCCATCAGCCAACAGGATGGGCCCCAGCATTTT

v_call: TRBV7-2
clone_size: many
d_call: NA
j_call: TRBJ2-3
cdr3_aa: CASSSLYTQYF
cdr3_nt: TGTGCCAGCAGCTCCCTATATACGCAGTATTTT

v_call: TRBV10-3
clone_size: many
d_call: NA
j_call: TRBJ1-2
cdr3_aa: CAISESVSLYGYTF
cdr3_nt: TGTGCCATCAGTGAGTCAGTCAGCCTCTATGGCTACACCTTC

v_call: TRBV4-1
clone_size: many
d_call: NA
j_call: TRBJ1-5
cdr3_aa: CASSQVWVQPQHF
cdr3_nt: TGCGCCAGCAGCCAAGTATGGGTTCAGCCCCAGCATTTT

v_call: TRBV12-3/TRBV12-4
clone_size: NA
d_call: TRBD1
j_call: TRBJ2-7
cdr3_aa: CASSLPRDRRFYEQYF
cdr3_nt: TGTGCCAGCAGTTTACCTAGGGACAGGAGATTCTACGAGCAGTACTTC

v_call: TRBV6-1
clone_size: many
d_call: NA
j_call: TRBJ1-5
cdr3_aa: CASRRRSDLSQHF
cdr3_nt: TGTGCCAGCCGCCGCAGGAGCGATTTGTCCCAGCATTTT

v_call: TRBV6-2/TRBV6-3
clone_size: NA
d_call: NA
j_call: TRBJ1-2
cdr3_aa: CASSDDRLYGYTF
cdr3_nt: TGTGCCAGCAGTGACGACAGGCTCTATGGCTACACCTTC

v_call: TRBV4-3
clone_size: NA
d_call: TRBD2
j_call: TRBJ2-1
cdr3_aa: CASSQDGLRLAGAYNEQFF
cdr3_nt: TGCGCCAGCAGCCAAGATGGCTTGCGACTAGCGGGAGCCTACAATGAGCAGTTCTTC

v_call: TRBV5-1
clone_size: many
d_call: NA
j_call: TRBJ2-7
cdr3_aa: CASRRRDSYEQYF
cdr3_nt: TGCGCCAGCAGACGGCGGGATTCCTACGAGCAGTACTTC

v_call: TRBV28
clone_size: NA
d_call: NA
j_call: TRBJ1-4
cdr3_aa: CASVQGGSNEKLFF
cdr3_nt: TGTGCCAGCGTCCAAGGGGGAAGTAATGAAAAACTGTTTTTT

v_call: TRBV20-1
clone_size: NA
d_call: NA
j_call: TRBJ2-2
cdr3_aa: CSAPGQTGELFF
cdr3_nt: TGCAGTGCTCCAGGGCAAACCGGGGAGCTGTTTTTT

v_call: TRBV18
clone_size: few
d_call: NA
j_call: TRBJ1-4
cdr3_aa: CASSPPEREKLFF
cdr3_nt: TGTGCCAGCTCACCACCTGAGCGGGAAAAACTGTTTTTT

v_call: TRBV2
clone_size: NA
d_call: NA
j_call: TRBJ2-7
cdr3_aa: CASSDRQNSYEQYF
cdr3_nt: TGTGCCAGCAGTGACCGGCAGAACTCCTACGAGCAGTACTTC

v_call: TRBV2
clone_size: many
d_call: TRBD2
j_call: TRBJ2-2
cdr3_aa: CASVGSGGRVTGELFF
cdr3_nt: TGTGCCAGCGTCGGTAGCGGGGGGCGGGTCACCGGGGAGCTGTTTTTT

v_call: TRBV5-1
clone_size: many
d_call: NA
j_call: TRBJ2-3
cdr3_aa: CASSSSMDTQYF
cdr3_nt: TGCGCCAGCAGCTCCAGTATGGATACGCAGTATTTT

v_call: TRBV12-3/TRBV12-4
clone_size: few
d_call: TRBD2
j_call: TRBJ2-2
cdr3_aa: CASSLVLELAGGNTGELFF
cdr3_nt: TGTGCCAGCAGTTTGGTATTGGAACTAGCGGGGGGAAACACCGGGGAGCTGTTTTTT

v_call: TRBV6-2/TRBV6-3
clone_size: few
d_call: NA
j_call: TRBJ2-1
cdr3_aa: CASRPQGQGGNEQFF
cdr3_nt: TGTGCCAGCCGACCTCAGGGGCAGGGGGGTAATGAGCAGTTCTTC

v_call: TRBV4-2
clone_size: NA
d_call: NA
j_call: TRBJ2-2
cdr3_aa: CASSQDRLGGGELFF
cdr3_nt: TGTGCCAGCAGCCAAGACAGACTAGGTGGCGGGGAGCTGTTTTTT

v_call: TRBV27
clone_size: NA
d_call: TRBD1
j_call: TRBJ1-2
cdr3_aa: CASSKSRDRGYGYTF
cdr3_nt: TGTGCCAGCAGTAAGTCCCGGGACAGGGGGTATGGCTACACCTTC

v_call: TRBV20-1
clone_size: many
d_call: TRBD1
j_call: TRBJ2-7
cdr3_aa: CSASLGTGRSEQYF
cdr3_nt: TGCAGTGCTAGCCTCGGGACAGGGCGATCCGAGCAGTACTTC

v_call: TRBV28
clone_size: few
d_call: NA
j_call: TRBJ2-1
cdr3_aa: CASSSPGPYNEQFF
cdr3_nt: TGTGCCAGCAGTTCACCGGGACCGTACAATGAGCAGTTCTTC

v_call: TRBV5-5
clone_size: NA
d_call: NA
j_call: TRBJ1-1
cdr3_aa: CASSSPYGVGVTEAFF
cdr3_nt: TGTGCCAGCAGCTCCCCCTACGGGGTAGGGGTTACTGAAGCTTTCTTT

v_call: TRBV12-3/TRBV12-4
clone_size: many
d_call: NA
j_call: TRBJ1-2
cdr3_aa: CASSLGRGRLTF
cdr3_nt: TGTGCCAGCAGCCTCGGACGTGGGCGTCTCACCTTC

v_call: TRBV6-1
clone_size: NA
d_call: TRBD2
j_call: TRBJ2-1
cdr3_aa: CASSPPSGGTYNEQFF
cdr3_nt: TGTGCCAGCAGCCCGCCTAGCGGGGGGACCTACAATGAGCAGTTCTTC

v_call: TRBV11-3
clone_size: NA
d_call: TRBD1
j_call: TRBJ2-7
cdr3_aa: CASSSGQGAHLDEQYF
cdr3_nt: TGTGCCAGCAGCTCGGGACAGGGGGCGCACCTCGACGAGCAGTACTTC

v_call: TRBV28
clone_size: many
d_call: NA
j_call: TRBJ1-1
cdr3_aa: CASSLDQRGRNTEAFF
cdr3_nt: TGTGCCAGCAGTTTAGATCAGAGAGGGCGGAACACTGAAGCTTTCTTT

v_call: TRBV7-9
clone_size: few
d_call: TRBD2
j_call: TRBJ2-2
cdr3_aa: CASSLGSGSKSGELFF
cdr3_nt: TGTGCCAGCAGCTTGGGTAGCGGGAGTAAGTCCGGGGAGCTGTTTTTT

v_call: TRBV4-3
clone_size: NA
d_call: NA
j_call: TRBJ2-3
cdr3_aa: CASSQDGDSTDTQYF
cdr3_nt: TGCGCCAGCAGCCAAGACGGCGATAGCACAGATACGCAGTATTTT

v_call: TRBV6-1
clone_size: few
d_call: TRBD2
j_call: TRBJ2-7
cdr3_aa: CASQLAQSYEQYF
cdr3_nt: TGTGCCAGCCAACTAGCGCAGAGCTACGAGCAGTACTTC

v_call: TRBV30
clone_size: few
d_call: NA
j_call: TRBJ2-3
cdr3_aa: CAWSVVPTDTQYF
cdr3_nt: TGTGCCTGGAGTGTAGTTCCCACAGATACGCAGTATTTT

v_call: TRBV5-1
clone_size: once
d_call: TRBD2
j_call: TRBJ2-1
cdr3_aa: CASSARGGGLDEQFF
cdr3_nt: TGCGCCAGCAGCGCCCGTGGGGGAGGGTTGGATGAGCAGTTCTTC

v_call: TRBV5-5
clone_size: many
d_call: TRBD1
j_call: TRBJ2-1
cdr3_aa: CASSVDRGEQFF
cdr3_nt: TGTGCCAGCAGCGTCGACAGGGGGGAGCAGTTCTTC

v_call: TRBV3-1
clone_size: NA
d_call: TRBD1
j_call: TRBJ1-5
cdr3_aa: CASSQSGQLRHF
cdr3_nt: TGTGCCAGCAGCCAATCGGGACAGTTAAGGCATTTT

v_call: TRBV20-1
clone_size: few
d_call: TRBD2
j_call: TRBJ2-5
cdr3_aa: CSARSGLAGARDSQYF
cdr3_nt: TGCAGTGCTAGATCAGGACTAGCGGGGGCACGCGATAGCCAGTACTTC

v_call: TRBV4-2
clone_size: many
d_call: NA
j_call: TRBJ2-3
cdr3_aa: CASSQGGARTDTQYF
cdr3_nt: TGTGCCAGCAGCCAAGGGGGGGCCCGCACAGATACGCAGTATTTT

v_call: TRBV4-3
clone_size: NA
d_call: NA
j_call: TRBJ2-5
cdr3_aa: CASSQEAGHPGETQYF
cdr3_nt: TGCGCCAGCAGCCAGGAAGCGGGACACCCGGGGGAGACCCAGTACTTC

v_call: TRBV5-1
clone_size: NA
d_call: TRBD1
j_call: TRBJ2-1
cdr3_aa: CASRVRQGPYNEQFF
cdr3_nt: TGCGCCAGCAGGGTCAGACAGGGCCCCTACAATGAGCAGTTCTTC

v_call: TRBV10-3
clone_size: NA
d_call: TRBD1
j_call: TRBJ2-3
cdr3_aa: CAISGRGSGTDTQYF
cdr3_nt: TGTGCCATCAGTGGCAGGGGGAGCGGCACAGATACGCAGTATTTT

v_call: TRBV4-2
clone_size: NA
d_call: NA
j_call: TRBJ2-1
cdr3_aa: CASSQAHGGGGSDEQFF
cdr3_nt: TGTGCCAGCAGCCAAGCCCATGGGGGCGGGGGATCGGATGAGCAGTTCTTC

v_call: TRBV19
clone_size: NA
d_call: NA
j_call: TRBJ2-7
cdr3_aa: CASSIEAGSHEQYF
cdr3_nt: TGTGCCAGTAGTATAGAAGCAGGGAGCCACGAGCAGTACTTC